This entry describes one T cell receptor beta chain. Roughly 0.45 to 1 ug RNA was reverse transcribed with random hexamers. TCRdb redid the calling of the immunoSEQ multiplex PCR reads with MiXCR, one entry per CDR3 protein. This table holds approximately 180,000 distinct CDR3 sequences, roughly nine tenths found once. There are 13 residues in the CDR3. The V gene lost 4 bases and the J gene lost 7 bases, with 14 bases spanning the gap. CDR1 is SGHRS, CDR2 YFSETQ, per germline. These data originate in a study of CD8 T cells in Susac syndrome. The source is a human donor with Susac syndrome. The chain recombines TRBV5-1 with TRBJ1-1, with D maybe TRBD1 (6 bases). The sequenced material came from CD4+ T cells from PBMCs. The CDR3 DNA reads TGCGCCAGCAGCGTCTCGGAGGGGGGTGAAGCTTTCTTT. It specifies CASSVSEGGEAFF.